These 31 T cell receptor beta chains were sequenced from one sample in a study of early T cells in non-severe SARS-CoV-2 infection. TCRdb processed the 5' RACE reads anew with MiXCR; each CDR3 protein has one entry. The sample holds tens of thousands of distinct CDR3 sequences, about 12% seen once. The specimen was whole blood. These receptors were obtained from an adult who was a healthcare worker with PCR-confirmed SARS-CoV-2 infection or an uninfected control (not recorded which).

In this sample, this clonotype turned up many times. The V gene is TRBV5-4, the J gene TRBJ2-1; possibly TRBD1 for D (5 bases). The CDR3 has 15 amino acids. Germline values: CDR1 SGHNT, CDR2 YYREEE (reference sequence). V gave up 0 bases and J gave up 9 bases, with 16 bases separating them. The CDR3 nucleotides are TGTGCCAGCAGCTTGGCCAAGCCTAGTAGGGGTGAGCAGTTCTTC. Protein: CASSLAKPSRGEQFF.

In this sample, this clonotype turned up many times. The V gene is TRBV7-6, the J gene TRBJ2-7, with 10 bases aligning to TRBD2. The CDR3 sequence is 16 residues long. CDR1 and CDR2 (germline): SGHVS, FNYEAQ. Trimming removed 4 bases from V and 6 bases from J; junction bases left unmatched: 12. The CDR3 DNA sequence: TGTGCCAGCAGCTCCGGGCTAGCGGGAGAATCGCGCGAGCAGTACTTC. It is translated as CASSSGLAGESREQYF.

There are a few counts of this clonotype. The rearrangement uses TRBV29-1 and TRBJ2-2; TRBD1 matches 9 bases. Germline CDR1 is SQVTM and CDR2 is ANQGSEA. V was pared by 3 bases and J by 1 base, with 6 bases of the junction left unmatched. This CDR3 has 16 amino acids. The CDR3 nucleotides are TGCAGCGTTGAGGGACAGGGATCCTTGAACACCGGGGAGCTGTTTTTT. It codes for CSVEGQGSLNTGELFF.

This sequence joins TRBV30 and TRBJ2-5; D unclear. The CDR3 spans 12 residues. CDR1 and CDR2 (germline): GTSNPN, SVGIG (reference sequence). The V end was cut by 2 bases, the J end by 5 bases, with 9 bases between. The CDR3 coding sequence is TGTGCCTGGAGTAGGCAGCTGGAGACCCAGTACTTC. Protein product: CAWSRQLETQYF.

This chain uses TRBV2 with TRBJ2-3, with TRBD2 identical over 11 bases. This CDR3 comprises 15 residues. Germline values: CDR1 SNHLY, CDR2 FYNNEI. With 4 bases clipped from V and 3 bases from J, the junction kept 3 bases outside the gene matches. The CDR3 region has the DNA TGTGCCAGCAGTGTTCCTAGCGGGAGGACAGATACGCAGTATTTT. Protein: CASSVPSGRTDTQYF.

The table lists this clonotype with a few counts. The rearrangement links TRBV29-1 to TRBJ2-3, with TRBD1 as a possible D gene (5 bases). Germline V lookup: CDR1 SQVTM, CDR2 ANQGSEA. This CDR3 contains 10 residues. CDR3 protein: CLTDTDTQYF. The CDR3 DNA reads as TGCCTGACAGACACAGATACGCAGTATTTT.

The rearrangement links TRBV29-1 to TRBJ2-1; D might be TRBD1 (6 bases). This CDR3 spans 15 amino acids. V lost 3 bases to trimming and J lost 0 bases, with 12 bases between them. Germline V lookup: CDR1 SQVTM, CDR2 ANQGSEA. In nucleotides, the CDR3 is TGCAGCGTTGAGCAGGGGACCAGCTCCTACAATGAGCAGTTCTTC. Residues: CSVEQGTSSYNEQFF.

CDR3 amino acids: CASRGSILGNEQFF. The DNA of the CDR3 is TGTGCCAGCAGGGGGTCGATTCTAGGGAATGAGCAGTTCTTC. The chain has TRBV2 and TRBJ2-1; D is uncertain. Germline V gene sequence: CDR1 SNHLY, CDR2 FYNNEI. The CDR3 is made up of 14 amino acids. V lost 6 bases to trimming and J lost 7 bases, with 16 bases between them.

This clonotype has at least ten counts. The chain recombines TRBV9 with TRBJ2-7; 10 bases line up with TRBD2. V trimming: 0 bases; J trimming: 2 bases; junction bases outside the gene matches: 5. Germline CDR1 SGDLS, CDR2 YYNGEE. The CDR3 loop spans 16 amino acids. CDR3 sequence (DNA): TGTGCCAGCAGCGTAGCGCCTAGCGGGAGCGCCTACGAGCAGTACTTC. Translation: CASSVAPSGSAYEQYF. Full variable domain (outside the CDR3, taken from reference TRBV9 and TRBJ2-7): DSGVTQTPKHLITATGQRVTLRCSPRSGDLSVYWYQQSLDQGLQFLIQYYNGEERAKGNILERFSAQQFPDLHSELNLSSLELGDSALYFCASSVAPSGSAYEQYFGPGTRLTVT.

A few counts support this clonotype. This sequence joins TRBV7-8 and TRBJ1-2; 10 nucleotides line up with TRBD1. Germline values: CDR1 SGHVS, CDR2 FQNEAQ. V gave up 5 bases and J gave up 6 bases; unmatched junction bases: 6. The CDR3 contains 14 residues. In nucleotides, the CDR3 is TGTGCCAGCAGCATGTCCGGGACAGGGGATGGCTACACCTTC. Translated: CASSMSGTGDGYTF.

This clonotype was seen many times. The chain is built from TRBV23-1 and TRBJ2-2, with D possibly being TRBD1 or TRBD2 (5 bases each). TRBV23-1 is treated as an ORF (open reading frame) with a function not yet certain. Deletions cut 3 bases from V and 9 bases from J, with 29 bases between. The CDR3 is made up of 19 amino acids. The CDR3 is CASSHPVKLEVPGTRELFF. The CDR3, as DNA: TGCGCCAGCAGTCACCCTGTCAAGTTAGAAGTGCCGGGGACCAGGGAGCTGTTTTTT.

In this sample, this clonotype turned up many times. This chain connects TRBV12-3 or TRBV12-4 to TRBJ1-2; 8 positions match TRBD1. The CDR3 length is 14 residues. The junction had 6 bases not matched to a gene; V was cut back by 5 bases and J by 4 bases. The CDR3 spells CASSGQGNVYGYTF. The CDR3, as DNA: TGTGCCAGCAGTGGACAGGGAAATGTCTATGGCTACACCTTC.

This clonotype was seen a handful of times. The chain carries TRBV7-9 and TRBJ2-2, with a tentative D call TRBD1 (5 bases). The V end lost 9 bases, the J end lost 3 bases, and 8 bases lay between the germline ends. This CDR3 has 12 residues. The germline V gene has CDR1 SEHNR and CDR2 FQNEAQ (reference sequence). CDR3 amino acids: CARQEYTGELFF. The CDR3 region has the DNA TGTGCCAGACAGGAGTACACCGGGGAGCTGTTTTTT.

This clonotype appeared a few times. The chain carries TRBV11-2 and TRBJ2-3, with 7 bases matching TRBD2. This CDR3 contains 15 residues. J gave up 13 bases and V 5 bases, and 18 bases lay outside the gene matches. Germline values: CDR1 SGHAT, CDR2 FQNNGV. Here the CDR3 reads CASSLTYGRGGQKYF. Here the CDR3 DNA reads TGTGCCAGCAGCCTCACCTACGGCCGGGGAGGGCAAAAGTATTTT.

There are a few counts of this clonotype. The chain employs TRBV7-2 and TRBJ2-1; 12 bases are shared with TRBD2. The CDR3 length is 15 residues. From germline, CDR1 is SGHTA and CDR2 FQGNSA. V lost 4 bases to trimming and J lost 8 bases; unmatched junction nucleotides: 6. This CDR3 is CASSSPGLAGYEQFF. DNA for the CDR3: TGTGCCAGCAGCTCTCCGGGACTAGCGGGTTATGAGCAGTTCTTC. Together with reference TRBV7-2 and TRBJ2-1, the CDR3 gives the full variable domain: GAGVSQSPSNKVTEKGKDVELRCDPISGHTALYWYRQSLGQGLEFLIYFQGNSAPDKSGLPSDRFSAERTGGSVSTLTIQRTQQEDSAVYLCASSSPGLAGYEQFFGPGTRLTVL.

This clonotype appeared many times. This chain connects TRBV27 to TRBJ2-1, with 8 bases matching TRBD2. V lost 8 bases, J lost 4 bases, and 13 bases stayed unmatched. This CDR3 region has 16 residues. Germline V gives CDR1 MNHEY, CDR2 SMNVEV (reference sequence). DNA of the CDR3: TGTGCCAGCCGTCCGGAAGCGGGAGTATTTTACAATGAGCAGTTCTTC. This sequence encodes CASRPEAGVFYNEQFF.

The sample holds a few counts of this clonotype. In nucleotides, the CDR3 is TGTGCCAGCAGGAGAACACCGGGACAGGGCGACGAGCAGTACTTC. This gives the protein CASRRTPGQGDEQYF. The chain links TRBV6-5 to TRBJ2-7, with 9 bases lining up with TRBD1. This CDR3 comprises 15 residues. J gave up 5 bases and V 6 bases, and 11 bases lay outside the gene matches. The germline gives CDR1 MNHEY, CDR2 SVGAGI.

This rearrangement joins TRBV5-4 to TRBJ1-4; tentatively, D is TRBD1 (5 bases). Germline values: CDR1 SGHNT, CDR2 YYREEE (reference sequence). This CDR3 is 14 amino acids long. V gave up 4 bases and J gave up 0 bases, with 7 bases separating them. The CDR3 nucleotides are TGTGCCAGCAGCCGACAGTCAACTAATGAAAAACTGTTTTTT. Translating it yields CASSRQSTNEKLFF.

The J gene is TRBJ2-5, the V gene TRBV28, with 9 bases that match TRBD2. Germline V gives CDR1 MDHEN, CDR2 SYDVKM. The V and J ends lost 2 bases and 5 bases, in that order; junction bases with no gene match: 3. This CDR3 comprises 14 residues. CDR3 amino acids: CASSLDSGRETQYF. CDR3 sequence (DNA): TGTGCCAGCAGTTTAGACAGCGGGAGGGAGACCCAGTACTTC.

This clonotype was seen a few times. The chain combines TRBV7-6 with TRBJ2-3, with TRBD2 matching over 11 bases. The V gene's germline CDR1 is SGHVS and CDR2 FNYEAQ. The junction had 4 bases not matched to a gene; V was cut back by 5 bases and J by 0 bases. This CDR3 has 16 residues. The chain's CDR3 is CASSGTSGISTDTQYF. CDR3 sequence (DNA): TGTGCCAGCAGCGGGACTAGCGGAATTAGCACAGATACGCAGTATTTT.

With respect to this clonotype: It may be a read error: a sequence one base away is much more abundant. The rearrangement uses TRBV2 and TRBJ1-4, with 9 bases fitting TRBD1. CDR1 is SNHLY and CDR2 is FYNNEI in the germline V gene. The CDR3 spans 18 residues. The CDR3 sequence: CASSDFTGGYATNKKLFF. CDR3 coding DNA: TGTGCCAGCAGTGACTTTACAGGGGGCTACGCAACTAATAAAAAACTGTTTTTT.

V is TRBV14 and J is TRBJ2-3; D remains ambiguous. The germline gives CDR1 SGHDN, CDR2 FVKESK. V shed 3 bases and J shed 6 bases, with 13 bases lying between them. The CDR3 has 14 residues. Here the CDR3 DNA reads TGTGCCAGCAGCCAGTCTTACAGTCCGGATACGCAGTATTTT. Translation gives CASSQSYSPDTQYF.

This clonotype was found a few times. The chain carries TRBV11-2 and TRBJ2-2, with TRBD2 matching 10 bases. Germline assignment: CDR1 SGHAT and CDR2 FQNNGV. The junction had 2 bases not matched to a gene; V was cut back by 3 bases and J by 7 bases. The CDR3 loop spans 14 amino acids. CDR3 in amino acids: CASSFGTSVGELFF. The CDR3 DNA is TGTGCCAGCAGCTTCGGGACTAGCGTCGGGGAGCTGTTTTTT.

The chain recombines TRBV7-2 with TRBJ1-1, with a possible D match to TRBD1 (5 bases). V lost 4 bases and J 5 bases, leaving 14 bases between the germline ends. There are 14 residues in the CDR3. The germline V gene has CDR1 SGHTA and CDR2 FQGNSA. In nucleotides, the CDR3 is TGTGCCAGCAGCTCCCCGAATAAGGGGACTGAAGCTTTCTTT. Residues: CASSSPNKGTEAFF.

The chain combines TRBV6-6 with TRBJ1-1, with TRBD1 as a possible D gene (5 bases). Per germline, CDR1 MNHNY and CDR2 SVGAGI (reference sequence). There are 14 residues in the CDR3. The ends were cut back, 2 bases at V and 2 bases at J, with 9 bases in the middle. The CDR3 nucleotides are TGTGCCAGCAGTTACGGGGGGTTAAACACTGAAGCTTTCTTT. It encodes CASSYGGLNTEAFF.

The chain carries TRBV14 and TRBJ1-1; D is uncertain. Germline V gives CDR1 SGHDN, CDR2 FVKESK. This CDR3 is built from 13 residues. The V end was cut by 4 bases, the J end by 5 bases, with 11 bases between. CDR3 bases: TGTGCCAGCAGCCCCATTTGGGAGACTGAAGCTTTCTTT. This translates into CASSPIWETEAFF. Full variable domain (outside the CDR3, taken from reference TRBV14 and TRBJ1-1): EAGVTQFPSHSVIEKGQTVTLRCDPISGHDNLYWYRRVMGKEIKFLLHFVKESKQDESGMPNNRFLAERTGGTYSTLKVQPAELEDSGVYFCASSPIWETEAFFGQGTRLTVV.

A few counts support this clonotype. V gene TRBV24-1 combines with J gene TRBJ2-3; TRBD1 aligns across 9 bases. CDR3 length equals 17 residues. Germline V gives CDR1 KGHDR, CDR2 SFDVKD. The J segment lost 9 bases and the V segment lost 7 bases, leaving 19 bases of the junction unmatched. In DNA form, the CDR3 reads TGTGCCACCAGCCCCGGGACAGGGACTACCGAGACAGGAACGCAGTATTTT. Translation: CATSPGTGTTETGTQYF.

This clonotype was counted ten times or more. The chain couples TRBV28 to TRBJ2-1, with TRBD1 identical over 7 bases. V dropped 5 bases and J dropped 9; count of bases not matched to a gene: 10. From germline, CDR1 is MDHEN and CDR2 SYDVKM. The CDR3 totals 14 residues. The CDR3 nucleotides read TGTGCCAGCAGTCACCTCAGGGGGAAGGGTGAGCAGTTCTTC. It is translated as CASSHLRGKGEQFF.

V usage is TRBV3-1 and J usage is TRBJ2-3; maybe TRBD1 (6 bases). Trimming removed 4 bases at V and 2 bases at J, with 10 bases between. The CDR3 totals 14 residues. Looked up from germline, CDR1 is LGHDT and CDR2 is YNNKEL (reference sequence). The CDR3 reads CASSLTGVTDTQYF. The CDR3 DNA follows: TGTGCCAGCAGCCTGACAGGAGTCACAGATACGCAGTATTTT.

The table lists this clonotype with a few counts. The J gene is TRBJ2-1, the V gene TRBV6-2 or TRBV6-3; tentatively, D is TRBD2 (6 bases). This CDR3 spans 17 amino acids. Trimming took off 3 bases at V and 0 bases at J, with 15 bases between the two ends. CDR1 is MNHEY and CDR2 is SVGEGT in the germline V gene. The CDR3 region has the DNA TGTGCCAGCAGTTATCGGGTAGCGGCAAGCTCCTACAATGAGCAGTTCTTC. Protein sequence: CASSYRVAASSYNEQFF.

The rearrangement joins TRBV12-3 or TRBV12-4 to TRBJ2-6; the D is unclear. Trimming took 3 bases from V and 2 from J, leaving 17 bases between them. This CDR3 is 18 amino acids long. The CDR3 is CASSFIIDPYPGANVLTF. As DNA, the CDR3 is TGTGCCAGCAGTTTTATCATCGACCCCTATCCTGGGGCCAACGTCCTGACTTTC.